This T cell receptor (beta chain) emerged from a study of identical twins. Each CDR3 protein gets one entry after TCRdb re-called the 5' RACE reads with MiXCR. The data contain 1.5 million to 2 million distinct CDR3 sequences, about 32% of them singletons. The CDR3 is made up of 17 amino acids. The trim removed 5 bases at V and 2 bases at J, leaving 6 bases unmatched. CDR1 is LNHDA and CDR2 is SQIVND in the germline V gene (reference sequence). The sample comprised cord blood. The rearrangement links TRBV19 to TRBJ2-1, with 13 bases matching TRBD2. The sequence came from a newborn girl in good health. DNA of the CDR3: TGTGCCAGTAGTCCCAAAGGACTAGCGGGAGCCTACAATGAGCAGTTCTTC. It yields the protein CASSPKGLAGAYNEQFF.